Described below is a single TCR beta chain sequence and its context. The sample originates from a study of blood T cell repertoires in COVID-19. Study-level information: From the United States, Italy and Spain came samples of acute and convalescent COVID-19. T cells, B-cell-depleted T cells, or PBMCs provided the cDNA or gDNA that served as material.

This CDR3 has 15 residues. With V trimmed by 3 bases and J by 6 bases, 3 bases remained unmatched. The germline V gene has CDR1 SGHRS and CDR2 YFSETQ. As originally analysed: Reference gene primer amplification gave nucleated cell count estimates. This table comes from immunoSEQ multiplex PCR, and its TCRdb copy is limited to in-frame clones, with some not included. V and J calls and clone size are given by that table; D and trimming were obtained from the DNA. Counted here are 270,000 or so clones, approximately 82% occurring once; the ten biggest clones make up roughly 3.1%. Material: peripheral blood. This TCR was sampled from a woman aged 18-29 years with acute or convalescent COVID-19. The chain carries TRBV5-1 and TRBJ2-2; 12 bases match TRBD2. This CDR3 is CASSWTSGKAGELFF. As DNA, the CDR3 is TGCGCCAGCAGCTGGACTAGCGGGAAAGCCGGGGAGCTGTTTTTT. Looking up the rest from reference TRBV5-1 and TRBJ2-2 gives the full variable domain: KAGVTQTPRYLIKTRGQQVTLSCSPISGHRSVSWYQQTPGQGLQFLFEYFSETQRNKGNFPGRFSGRQFSNSRSEMNVSTLELGDSALYLCASSWTSGKAGELFFGEGSRLTVL.